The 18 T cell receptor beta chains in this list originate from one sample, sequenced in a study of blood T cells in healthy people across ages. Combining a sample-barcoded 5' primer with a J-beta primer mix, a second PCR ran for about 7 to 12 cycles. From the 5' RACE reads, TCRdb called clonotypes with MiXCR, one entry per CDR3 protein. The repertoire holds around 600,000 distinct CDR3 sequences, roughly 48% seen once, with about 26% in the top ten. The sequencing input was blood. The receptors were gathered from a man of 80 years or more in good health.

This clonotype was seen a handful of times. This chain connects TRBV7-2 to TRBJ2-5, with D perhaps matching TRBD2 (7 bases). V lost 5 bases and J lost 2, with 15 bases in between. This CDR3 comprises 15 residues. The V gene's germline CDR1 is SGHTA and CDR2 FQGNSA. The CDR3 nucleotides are TGTGCCAGCAGCCGGGGGGCCTCAGGGCAAGAGACCCAGTACTTC. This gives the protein CASSRGASGQETQYF.

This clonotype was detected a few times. This CDR3 reads CASSLSSGEQYF. The CDR3 region has the DNA TGTGCCAGCAGTTTAAGCTCGGGGGAGCAGTACTTC. The chain recombines TRBV12-3 or TRBV12-4 with TRBJ2-7, with D possibly being TRBD2 (5 bases). This CDR3 has 12 residues. V lost 2 bases, J lost 7 bases, and 9 bases lay in between.

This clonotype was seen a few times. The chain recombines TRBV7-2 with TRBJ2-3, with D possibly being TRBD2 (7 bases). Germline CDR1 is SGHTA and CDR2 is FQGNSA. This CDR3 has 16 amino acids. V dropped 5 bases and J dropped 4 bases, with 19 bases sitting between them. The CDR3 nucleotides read TGTGCCAGCAGCCCCCAGGTGGGGGGGGCGTCAGATACGCAGTATTTT. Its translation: CASSPQVGGASDTQYF.

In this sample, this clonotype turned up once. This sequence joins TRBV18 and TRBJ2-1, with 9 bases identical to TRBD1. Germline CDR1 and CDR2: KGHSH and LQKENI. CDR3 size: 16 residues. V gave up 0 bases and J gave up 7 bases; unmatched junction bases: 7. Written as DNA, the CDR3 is TGTGCCAGCTCACCACCGGGGGACAGGGCTGGGAATGAGCAGTTCTTC. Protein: CASSPPGDRAGNEQFF.

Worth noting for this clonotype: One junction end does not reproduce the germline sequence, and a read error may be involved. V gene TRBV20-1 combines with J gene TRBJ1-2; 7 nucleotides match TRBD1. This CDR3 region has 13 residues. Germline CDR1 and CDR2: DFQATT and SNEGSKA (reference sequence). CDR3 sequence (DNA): TGCAGTACTAGGGACAGAGCTAACTATGGCTACACCTTC. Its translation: CSTRDRANYGYTF.

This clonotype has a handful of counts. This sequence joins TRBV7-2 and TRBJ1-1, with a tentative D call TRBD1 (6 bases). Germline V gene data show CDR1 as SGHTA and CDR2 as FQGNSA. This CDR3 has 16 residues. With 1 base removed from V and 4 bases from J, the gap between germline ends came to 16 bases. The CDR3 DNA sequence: TGTGCCAGCAGCTTAGGACACATGGGAGGGGGCACTGAAGCTTTCTTT. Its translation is CASSLGHMGGGTEAFF.

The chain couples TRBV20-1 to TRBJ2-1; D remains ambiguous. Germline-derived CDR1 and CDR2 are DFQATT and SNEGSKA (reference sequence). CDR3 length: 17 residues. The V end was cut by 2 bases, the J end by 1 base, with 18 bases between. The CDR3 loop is CSARTDHAPGSYNEQFF. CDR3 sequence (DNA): TGCAGTGCTAGAACGGATCACGCCCCCGGGTCCTACAATGAGCAGTTCTTC.

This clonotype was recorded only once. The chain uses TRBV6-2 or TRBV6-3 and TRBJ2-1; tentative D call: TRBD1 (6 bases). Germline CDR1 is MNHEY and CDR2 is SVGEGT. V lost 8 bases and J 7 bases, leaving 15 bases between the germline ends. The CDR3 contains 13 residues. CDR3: CASAWAGANEQFF. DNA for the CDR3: TGTGCCAGCGCCTGGGCAGGGGCGAATGAGCAGTTCTTC.

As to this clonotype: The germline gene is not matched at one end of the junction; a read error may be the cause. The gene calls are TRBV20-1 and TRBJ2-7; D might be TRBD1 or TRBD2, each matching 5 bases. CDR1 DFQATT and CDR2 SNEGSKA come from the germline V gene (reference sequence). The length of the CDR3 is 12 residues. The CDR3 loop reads CSAKPRGYEQNF. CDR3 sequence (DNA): TGCAGTGCTAAGCCTCGGGGCTACGAGCAGAACTTC.

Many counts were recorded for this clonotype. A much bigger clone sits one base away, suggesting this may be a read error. CDR3 sequence (DNA): TGTGCCAGCAGTGGGAGCGGGAGCACAGATACGCAGTATTTT. Protein sequence: CASSGSGSTDTQYF. The chain carries TRBV6-5 and TRBJ2-3; D is perhaps TRBD2 (6 bases). Germline CDR1 is MNHEY and CDR2 is SVGAGI. With 5 bases removed from V and 0 bases from J, the gap between germline ends came to 9 bases. The CDR3 runs to 14 residues.

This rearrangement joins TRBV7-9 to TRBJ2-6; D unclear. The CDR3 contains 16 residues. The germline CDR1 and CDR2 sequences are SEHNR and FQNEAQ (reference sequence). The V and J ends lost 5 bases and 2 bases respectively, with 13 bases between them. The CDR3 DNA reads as TGTGCCAGCAGCCCCTGGCCCGTCACTGGGGCCAACGTCCTGACTTTC. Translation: CASSPWPVTGANVLTF.

The CDR3 protein is CASSARDRASYNEQFF. CDR3 DNA: TGTGCCAGCAGCGCCCGGGACAGGGCATCCTACAATGAGCAGTTCTTC. The genes are TRBV9 and TRBJ2-1; 9 bases line up with TRBD1. V lost 3 bases, J lost 1 base, and 5 bases stayed unmatched. This CDR3 region has 16 residues. Germline CDR1 is SGDLS and CDR2 is YYNGEE.

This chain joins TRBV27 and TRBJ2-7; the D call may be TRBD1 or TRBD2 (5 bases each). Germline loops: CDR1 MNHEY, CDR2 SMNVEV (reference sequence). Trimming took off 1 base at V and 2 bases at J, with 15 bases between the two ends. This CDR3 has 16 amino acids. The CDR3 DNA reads TGTGCCAGCAGTTTATTAGGTTCGGGACCACCCTACGAGCAGTACTTC. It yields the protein CASSLLGSGPPYEQYF.

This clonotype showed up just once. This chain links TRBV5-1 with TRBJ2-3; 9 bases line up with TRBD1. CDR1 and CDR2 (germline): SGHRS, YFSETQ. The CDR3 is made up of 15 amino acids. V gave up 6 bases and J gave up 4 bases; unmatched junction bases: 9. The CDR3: CASKLQGASADTQYF. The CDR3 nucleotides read TGCGCCAGCAAGCTACAGGGGGCTTCGGCAGATACGCAGTATTTT. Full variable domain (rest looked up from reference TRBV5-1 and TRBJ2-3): KAGVTQTPRYLIKTRGQQVTLSCSPISGHRSVSWYQQTPGQGLQFLFEYFSETQRNKGNFPGRFSGRQFSNSRSEMNVSTLELGDSALYLCASKLQGASADTQYFGPGTRLTVL.

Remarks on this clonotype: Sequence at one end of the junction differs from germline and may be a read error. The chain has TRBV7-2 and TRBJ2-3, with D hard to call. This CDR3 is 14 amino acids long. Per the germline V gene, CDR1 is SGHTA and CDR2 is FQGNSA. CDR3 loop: CANSLDVGSDTQYF. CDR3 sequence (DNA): TGTGCCAACAGCTTAGACGTGGGATCGGATACGCAGTATTTT.

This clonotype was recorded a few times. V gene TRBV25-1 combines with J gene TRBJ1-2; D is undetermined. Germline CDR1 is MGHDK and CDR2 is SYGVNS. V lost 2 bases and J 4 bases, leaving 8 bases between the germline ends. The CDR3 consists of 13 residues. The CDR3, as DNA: TGTGCCAGCAGTGAAGGCGGGCGCTATGGCTACACCTTC. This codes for CASSEGGRYGYTF.

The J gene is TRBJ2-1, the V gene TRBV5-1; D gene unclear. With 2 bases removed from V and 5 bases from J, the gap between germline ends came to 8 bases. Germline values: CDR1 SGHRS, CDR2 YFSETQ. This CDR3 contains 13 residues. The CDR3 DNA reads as TGCGCCAGCAGCTTTGCAGTAAACAATGAGCAGTTCTTC. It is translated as CASSFAVNNEQFF. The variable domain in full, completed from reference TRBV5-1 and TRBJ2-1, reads KAGVTQTPRYLIKTRGQQVTLSCSPISGHRSVSWYQQTPGQGLQFLFEYFSETQRNKGNFPGRFSGRQFSNSRSEMNVSTLELGDSALYLCASSFAVNNEQFFGPGTRLTVL.

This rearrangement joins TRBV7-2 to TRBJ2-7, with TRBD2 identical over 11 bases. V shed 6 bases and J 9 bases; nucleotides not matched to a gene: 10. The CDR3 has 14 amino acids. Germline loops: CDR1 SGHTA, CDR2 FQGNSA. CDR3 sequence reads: CASRSPGLAGGQYF. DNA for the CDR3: TGTGCCAGCAGATCCCCCGGGCTAGCGGGGGGGCAGTACTTC.